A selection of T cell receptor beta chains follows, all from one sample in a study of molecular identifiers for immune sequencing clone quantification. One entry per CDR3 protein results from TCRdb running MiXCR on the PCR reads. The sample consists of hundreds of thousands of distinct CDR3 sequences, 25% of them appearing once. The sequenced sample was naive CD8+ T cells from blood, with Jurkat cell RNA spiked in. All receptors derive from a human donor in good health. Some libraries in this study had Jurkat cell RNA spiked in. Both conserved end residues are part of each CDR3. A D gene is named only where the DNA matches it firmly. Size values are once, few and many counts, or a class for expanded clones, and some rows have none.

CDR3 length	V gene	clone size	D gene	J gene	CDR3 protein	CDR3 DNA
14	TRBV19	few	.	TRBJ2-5	CASSMGDVQETQYF	TGTGCCAGTAGTATGGGGGACGTACAAGAGACCCAGTACTTC
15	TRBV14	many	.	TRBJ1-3	CASSQEGSSGNTIYF	TGTGCCAGCAGCCAAGAGGGGAGCTCTGGAAACACCATATATTTT
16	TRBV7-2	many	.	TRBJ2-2	CASSLGPGAEAGELFF	TGTGCCAGCAGCTTAGGACCCGGGGCTGAGGCCGGGGAGCTGTTTTTT
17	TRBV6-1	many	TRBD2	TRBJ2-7	CASREAFQAGGTYEQYF	TGTGCCAGCCGAGAAGCCTTCCAAGCGGGGGGTACCTACGAGCAGTACTTC
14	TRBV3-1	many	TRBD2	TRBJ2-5	CASSLPGLKETQYF	TGTGCCAGCAGCCTACCGGGACTAAAAGAGACCCAGTACTTC
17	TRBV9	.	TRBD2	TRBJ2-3	CASSPGRTSCSTDTQYF	TGTGCCAGCAGCCCCGGACGGACTAGCTGTAGCACAGATACGCAGTATTTT
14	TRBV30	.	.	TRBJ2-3	CAWSGDSIADTQYF	TGTGCCTGGAGCGGGGACTCCATAGCAGATACGCAGTATTTT
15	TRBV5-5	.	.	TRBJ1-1	CASKRGGGGYTEAFF	TGTGCCAGCAAACGGGGGGGAGGAGGGTACACTGAAGCTTTCTTT
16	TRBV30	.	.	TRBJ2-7	CAWGPRRAYTKTEQYF	TGTGCCTGGGGTCCCCGCAGGGCCTATACCAAAACCGAGCAGTACTTC
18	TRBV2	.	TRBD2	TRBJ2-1	CASSELAGGYASYNEQFF	TGTGCCAGCAGTGAACTAGCGGGAGGTTACGCATCCTACAATGAGCAGTTCTTC
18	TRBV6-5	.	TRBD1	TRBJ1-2	CASSYSPGTGGYNYGYTF	TGTGCCAGCAGTTACTCCCCAGGGACAGGGGGCTATAACTATGGCTACACCTTC
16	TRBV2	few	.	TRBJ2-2	CASSDGTHTNTGELFF	TGTGCCAGCAGCGACGGGACACATACGAACACCGGGGAGCTGTTTTTT
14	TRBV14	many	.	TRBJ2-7	CASSLRGRAYEQYF	TGTGCCAGCAGTTTAAGGGGAAGAGCGTACGAGCAGTACTTC